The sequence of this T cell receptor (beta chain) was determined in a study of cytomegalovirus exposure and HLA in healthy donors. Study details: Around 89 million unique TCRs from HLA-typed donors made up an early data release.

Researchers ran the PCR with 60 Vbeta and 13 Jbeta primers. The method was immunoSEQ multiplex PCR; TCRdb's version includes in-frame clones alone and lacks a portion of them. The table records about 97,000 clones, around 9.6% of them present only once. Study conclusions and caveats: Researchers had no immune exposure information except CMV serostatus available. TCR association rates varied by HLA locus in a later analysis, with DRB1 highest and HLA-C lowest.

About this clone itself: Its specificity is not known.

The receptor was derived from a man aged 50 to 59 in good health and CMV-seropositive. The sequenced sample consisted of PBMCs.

The CDR3 is CASSPRGTGVKNQPQHF. CDR3 in DNA: TGTGCCAGCAGTCCCCGGGGGACAGGAGTCAAAAATCAGCCCCAGCATTTT. This chain uses TRBV27 with TRBJ1-5; 8 bases fit TRBD1. The CDR3 sequence is 17 residues long. CDR1 is MNHEY, CDR2 SMNVEV, per germline (reference sequence). With V trimmed by 5 bases and J by 4 bases, 13 bases remained unmatched.